In its sample, the clone carrying this T cell receptor (beta chain) was seen many times. The antigen is undetermined. The data derive from a study of CD8 T cells in ankylosing spondylitis. Each TCR beta library was made by quantitative 5'-RACE that incorporated molecular barcodes. Using its own MiXCR run on the 5' RACE reads, TCRdb lists one record per CDR3 protein. The sample records around 75,000 distinct CDR3 sequences, approximately 5.3% being singletons. Findings of the study overall: Peripheral blood samples showed relatively rare disease-linked clones, and these clones were CD8+. Disease-linked clones reportedly concentrated significantly in matched ankylosing spondylitis synovial fluid. Ankylosing spondylitis blood seemed to carry a telltale TCR beta motif made of fewer than ten highly homologous variants.

Germline CDR1 and CDR2: DFQATT and SNEGSKA (reference sequence). The CDR3 spans 14 residues. V was cut by 3 bases and J by 2 bases, with 12 bases left in between. The rearrangement uses TRBV20-1 and TRBJ2-3; D may be TRBD1 (6 bases). Sequenced sample: blood, either unsorted or a sorted T cell fraction (not recorded which). The sequence derives from a male donor with ankylosing spondylitis or in good health (not recorded which). CDR3 residues: CSARRGQFTDTQYF. DNA for the CDR3: TGCAGTGCTAGGCGAGGACAGTTCACAGATACGCAGTATTTT.